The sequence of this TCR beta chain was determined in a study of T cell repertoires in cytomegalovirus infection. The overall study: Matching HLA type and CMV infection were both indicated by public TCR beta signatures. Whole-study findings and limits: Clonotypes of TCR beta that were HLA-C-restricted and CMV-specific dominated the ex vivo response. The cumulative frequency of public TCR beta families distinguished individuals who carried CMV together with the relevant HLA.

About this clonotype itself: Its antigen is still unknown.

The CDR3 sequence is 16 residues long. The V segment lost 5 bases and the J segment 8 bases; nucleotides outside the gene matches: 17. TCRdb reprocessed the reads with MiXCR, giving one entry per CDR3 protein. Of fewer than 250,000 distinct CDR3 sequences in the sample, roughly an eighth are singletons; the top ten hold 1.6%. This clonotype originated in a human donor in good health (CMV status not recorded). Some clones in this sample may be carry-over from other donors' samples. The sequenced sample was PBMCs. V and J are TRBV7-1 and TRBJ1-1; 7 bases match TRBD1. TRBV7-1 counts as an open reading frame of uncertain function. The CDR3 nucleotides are TGTGCCAGCAGCCCCACACCGGTTATCGGACAGGCCGAAGCTTTCTTT. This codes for CASSPTPVIGQAEAFF.